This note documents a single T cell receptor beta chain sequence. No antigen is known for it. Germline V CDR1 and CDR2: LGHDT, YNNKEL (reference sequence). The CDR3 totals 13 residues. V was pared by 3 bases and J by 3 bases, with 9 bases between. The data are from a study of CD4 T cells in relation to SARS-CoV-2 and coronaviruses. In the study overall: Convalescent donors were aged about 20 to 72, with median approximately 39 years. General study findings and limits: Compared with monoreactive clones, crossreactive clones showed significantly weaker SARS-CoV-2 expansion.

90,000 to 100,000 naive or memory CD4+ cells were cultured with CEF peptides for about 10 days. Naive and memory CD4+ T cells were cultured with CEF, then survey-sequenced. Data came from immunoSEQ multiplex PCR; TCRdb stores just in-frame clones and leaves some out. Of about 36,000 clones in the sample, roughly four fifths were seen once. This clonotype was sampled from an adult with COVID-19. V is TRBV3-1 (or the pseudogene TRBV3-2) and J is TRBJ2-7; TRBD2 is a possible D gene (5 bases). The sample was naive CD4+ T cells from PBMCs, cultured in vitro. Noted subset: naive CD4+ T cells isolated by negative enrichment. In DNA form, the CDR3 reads TGTGCCAGCAGCCAGGACTTGGGCTACGAGCAGTACTTC. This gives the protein CASSQDLGYEQYF.